This T cell receptor beta chain was sequenced for a study of shared clonotypes between healthy human individuals. The repertoire was sequenced with immunoSEQ multiplex PCR; TCRdb's copy has only in-frame clones and lacks some. The sample lists about 2.3 million clones, just over 90% occurring once. Losses at the gene ends were 6 bases for V and 4 bases for J; bases not matched to a gene: 11. Germline V CDR1 and CDR2: MDHEN, SYDVKM. The CDR3 has 15 amino acids. This receptor was obtained from a man aged 18 to 29 in good health. Some clones in this sample may be carry-over from other donors' samples. The chain recombines TRBV28 with TRBJ2-7, with 8 positions matching TRBD2. Sequencing was done on a sample of naive CD4+ T cells from PBMCs. Sample subset: CD45RA+ positively selected. The CDR3 nucleotides read TGTGCCAGCAGGCTCCGGGGGGGACAAGCTTACGAGCAGTACTTC. This gives the protein CASRLRGGQAYEQYF.